These 26 T cell receptor beta chains share one sample of origin, sequenced in a study of T cells in Graves' hyperthyroidism and ophthalmopathy. TCR beta CDR3 region amplification was performed from RNA transcripts. TCR CDR3 underwent first-round RT-PCR with the HTBI primer set. TCRdb independently ran MiXCR on the multiplex PCR reads; one entry per CDR3 protein. The sample includes about 640,000 distinct CDR3 sequences, about 45% of them seen just once. Specimen: peripheral blood or thyroid tissue (not recorded which). These receptors were taken from an adult man with Graves' disease, either hyperthyroidism or ophthalmopathy (not recorded which).

The table lists this clonotype with many counts. J is TRBJ1-5 and V is TRBV15; 10 bases fit TRBD1. V was clipped by 4 bases and J by 7 bases; unmatched bases: 10. Germline V gives CDR1 LNHNV, CDR2 YYDKDF (reference sequence). This CDR3 has 16 residues. CDR3 in amino acids: CATSTRDRGLDQPQHF. CDR3 nucleotide sequence: TGTGCCACCAGCACGCGGGACAGGGGCCTAGACCAGCCCCAGCATTTT.

The chain couples TRBV20-1 to TRBJ1-6; D unresolved. The CDR3 runs 16 residues. CDR1 is DFQATT, CDR2 SNEGSKA, per germline (reference sequence). Trimming pared 0 bases from V and 4 bases from J, leaving 13 bases between. CDR3 protein: CSARDQRAGYNSPLHF. CDR3 in DNA: TGCAGTGCTAGAGATCAGAGGGCCGGGTATAATTCACCCCTCCACTTT.

As to this clonotype: A read error may be the cause here, since a much bigger clone is one base away. The chain combines TRBV29-1 with TRBJ1-2; 9 bases line up with TRBD1. The junction had 6 bases not matched to a gene; V was cut back by 2 bases and J by 2 bases. Germline-derived CDR1 and CDR2 are SQVTM and ANQGSEA. The CDR3 covers 15 residues. In DNA form, the CDR3 reads TGCAGCGTTGAACACCGAGGGACAGGGAACTATGGCTACACCTTC. It encodes CSVEHRGTGNYGYTF.

The chain employs TRBV11-2 and TRBJ1-1, with 8 bases fitting TRBD1. This CDR3 has 16 amino acids. Trimming cost V 3 bases and J 4 bases; bases outside gene matches: 10. The germline V gene has CDR1 SGHAT and CDR2 FQNNGV. This chain's CDR3 is CASSFGDRGLSTEAFF. Written as DNA, the CDR3 is TGTGCCAGCAGCTTTGGAGACAGGGGACTGAGCACTGAAGCTTTCTTT.

This clonotype occurred a few times. The CDR3 loop reads CASTPQGWNQPQHF. In DNA form, the CDR3 reads TGTGCCAGCACCCCACAGGGGTGGAATCAGCCCCAGCATTTT. J is TRBJ1-5 and V is TRBV7-9; 7 bases align to TRBD1. Germline V lookup: CDR1 SEHNR, CDR2 FQNEAQ (reference sequence). V lost 7 bases, J lost 4 bases, and 7 bases stayed unmatched. The CDR3 length is 14 residues.

This clonotype was detected a few times. The junction shows a germline mismatch at one end, possibly a read error. This chain connects TRBV5-1 to TRBJ1-1; 10 nucleotides agree with TRBD1. This CDR3 region has 14 residues. Germline CDR1 SGHRS, CDR2 YFSETQ. CDR3 in amino acids: CASSRTGGISEAFF. For the CDR3, the DNA is TGTGCCAGCAGCAGGACAGGGGGAATCTCTGAAGCTTTCTTT.

This clonotype has more than one count but fewer than ten. This sequence joins TRBV14 and TRBJ1-2; maybe TRBD1 (6 bases). The germline gives CDR1 SGHDN, CDR2 FVKESK. The CDR3 totals 15 residues. Trimming took off 0 bases at V and 8 bases at J, with 16 bases between the two ends. CDR3 DNA sequence: TGTGCCAGCAGCCAAGAGCTCCAGGGGTTGGGAGGCTACACCTTC. Its translation: CASSQELQGLGGYTF.

In its sample, this clonotype was seen once. V and J are TRBV7-9 and TRBJ1-6; tentatively, D is TRBD1 (5 bases). CDR3 size: 14 residues. Germline CDR1 SEHNR, CDR2 FQNEAQ (reference sequence). V lost 8 bases to trimming and J lost 7 bases, with 15 bases between them. The CDR3 DNA sequence: TGTGCCAGCTCCAAGGGTCCAGGGAATTCACCCCTCCACTTT. It encodes CASSKGPGNSPLHF.

V is TRBV6-1 and J is TRBJ2-7, with D uncertain. V lost 6 bases and J 0 bases, leaving 12 bases between the germline ends. CDR1 is MNHNS, CDR2 SASEGT, per germline. There are 14 residues in the CDR3. CDR3 sequence reads: CASRAGSFSYEQYF. CDR3 in DNA: TGTGCCAGCAGGGCCGGGTCCTTCTCCTACGAGCAGTACTTC.

Here the CDR3 DNA reads TGTGCCAGCAGTACGGCCCGGACAGGGGGACACACCATATATTTT. Translated, it gives CASSTARTGGHTIYF. The rearrangement uses TRBV27 and TRBJ1-3, with 10 bases identical to TRBD1. J was trimmed by 8 bases and V by 5 bases; bases with no gene match: 9. CDR1 MNHEY and CDR2 SMNVEV come from the germline V gene (reference sequence). The CDR3 runs 15 residues.

In this sample, this clonotype turned up once. The genes are TRBV28 and TRBJ1-2; a weak D match, TRBD1 (6 bases). Germline V gene sequence: CDR1 MDHEN, CDR2 SYDVKM. V dropped 2 bases and J dropped 1 base, with 20 bases sitting between them. The CDR3 is 18 residues long. CDR3 coding DNA: TGTGCCAGCAGTTTAGACCGTAAAAGGACAGCTTTTAACTATGGCTACACCTTC. Amino acids: CASSLDRKRTAFNYGYTF.

This clonotype was found many times. The chain joins TRBV2 to TRBJ1-5; D gene unclear. The V gene's germline CDR1 is SNHLY and CDR2 FYNNEI. The CDR3 runs 14 residues. Between the trimmed V and J ends, which lost 3 bases and 2 bases, there was a span of 8 bases. The DNA of the CDR3 is TGTGCCAGCAGTGAGGATCTGGGCAATCAGCCCCAGCATTTT. This gives the protein CASSEDLGNQPQHF.

The DNA for the CDR3 is TGCAGTGCTAGAAGGACAGACTCCTACGAGCAGTACTTC. This sequence encodes CSARRTDSYEQYF. The chain carries TRBV20-1 and TRBJ2-7, with D perhaps TRBD1 (6 bases). The length of the CDR3 is 13 residues. Trimming shortened V by 2 bases and J by 0 bases, and 8 bases separated the two germline ends. CDR1 is DFQATT, CDR2 SNEGSKA, per germline (reference sequence).

V is TRBV7-2 and J is TRBJ2-5; TRBD2 matches at 11 bases. The trim removed 5 bases at V and 5 bases at J, leaving 7 bases unmatched. CDR1 SGHTA and CDR2 FQGNSA come from the germline V gene. This CDR3 is 15 amino acids long. DNA for the CDR3: TGTGCCAGCAGCCAACTAGCGGGAGAGGGGGAGACCCAGTACTTC. Translated: CASSQLAGEGETQYF.

The table lists this clonotype with many counts. Germline and junction disagree at one end, which may indicate a read error. The V gene is TRBV10-3, the J gene TRBJ1-4; D is ambiguous. CDR3 size: 12 residues. The germline V gene has CDR1 ENHRY and CDR2 SYGVKD. This CDR3 is CASSDVWEKLFF. The CDR3 nucleotides are TGTGCCAGCAGTGACGTCTGGGAAAAACTGTTTTTT.

V and J are TRBV12-3 or TRBV12-4 and TRBJ2-2, with unresolved D. CDR3 length: 11 amino acids. The V and J ends lost 10 bases and 2 bases respectively, with 5 bases between them. The CDR3 DNA follows: TGTGCCATCCTAAACACCGGGGAGCTGTTTTTT. This sequence encodes CAILNTGELFF.

The J gene is TRBJ1-1, the V gene TRBV2; 12 bases align to TRBD1. CDR1 is SNHLY, CDR2 FYNNEI, per germline. Unmatched junction bases numbered 12, after V lost 9 bases and J lost 7 bases. The CDR3 has 15 amino acids. Here the CDR3 DNA reads TGTGCCAGTCCCCGGGACAGGGGGCCTGGCGGTGAAGCTTTCTTT. This sequence encodes CASPRDRGPGGEAFF.

The V call is TRBV19, the J call TRBJ2-7; 9 bases are a match to TRBD1. The CDR3 runs to 14 residues. Trimming removed 3 bases from V and 5 bases from J; junction bases left unmatched: 5. Looked up from germline, CDR1 is LNHDA and CDR2 is SQIVND (reference sequence). The CDR3, as DNA: TGTGCCAGTAGTATGAGGGACAGGGTAGACGAGCAGTACTTC. It yields the protein CASSMRDRVDEQYF.

This clonotype was observed at least ten times. The V call is TRBV7-2, the J call TRBJ1-5, with D possibly being TRBD1 (6 bases). CDR3 size: 16 residues. The V end lost 0 bases, the J end lost 4 bases, and 13 bases lay between the germline ends. The germline V gene has CDR1 SGHTA and CDR2 FQGNSA. The CDR3 DNA reads as TGTGCCAGCAGCTTAGCGCATGTGGGGGCGAATCAGCCCCAGCATTTT. Translated: CASSLAHVGANQPQHF.

This clonotype was recorded many times. The gene calls are TRBV12-3 or TRBV12-4 and TRBJ1-4; the match to TRBD1 covers 7 bases. V lost 6 bases and J lost 7; bases outside the gene matches: 8. This CDR3 has 14 residues. The chain's CDR3 is CASSERQGGEKLFF. For the CDR3, the DNA is TGTGCCAGCAGCGAGCGACAGGGCGGTGAAAAACTGTTTTTT.

For this clonotype: The CDR3 end shows no conserved phenylalanine or tryptophan, and so a read error is likely. The genes are TRBV5-1 and TRBJ2-5, with D perhaps matching TRBD1 (5 bases). Trimming cost V 6 bases and J 3 bases, with 6 bases left between them. This CDR3 is built from 11 residues. Germline V CDR1 and CDR2: SGHRS, YFSETQ. The CDR3 region is CASIGEETQYS. In DNA form, the CDR3 reads TGCGCCAGCATAGGGGAAGAGACCCAGTACTCC.

Notes on this clonotype: The CDR3 end shows no conserved phenylalanine or tryptophan, and so a read error is likely. The rearrangement uses TRBV7-7 and TRBJ2-2; the match to TRBD2 covers 10 bases. CDR3 length: 15 amino acids. From germline, CDR1 is SSHAT and CDR2 FNYEAQ (reference sequence). The CDR3 here is CASSPLAGVPGELFS. The CDR3 DNA follows: TGTGCTAGCAGTCCTCTAGCGGGAGTGCCCGGGGAGCTGTTTTCT.

The chain combines TRBV7-8 with TRBJ1-4; D gene ambiguous. The V and J ends lost 5 bases and 0 bases respectively, with 13 bases between them. The CDR3 runs to 16 residues. Germline loops: CDR1 SGHVS, CDR2 FQNEAQ. CDR3 coding DNA: TGTGCCAGCAGCCGCCCCGGAACGGCAACTAATGAAAAACTGTTTTTT. It yields the protein CASSRPGTATNEKLFF.

This clonotype was counted only a few times. This may stem from a read error, because a much larger clone lies one nucleotide away. The rearrangement joins TRBV2 to TRBJ1-5; D gene unclear. The CDR3 has 14 amino acids. V was shortened by 3 bases and J by 9 bases, with 15 bases between the two germline ends. Germline V gene sequence: CDR1 SNHLY, CDR2 FYNNEI. The CDR3 loop is CASSERPAGMPQHF. Here the CDR3 DNA reads TGTGCCAGCAGTGAGCGACCGGCCGGGATGCCCCAGCATTTT.

This chain connects TRBV6-5 to TRBJ2-7, with a tentative D call TRBD1 (6 bases). The CDR3 spans 14 residues. The ends were cut back, 5 bases at V and 1 base at J, with 12 bases in the middle. Germline assignment: CDR1 MNHEY and CDR2 SVGAGI. For the CDR3, the DNA is TGTGCCAGCAGTAGGCCAGACAGGTCCTACGAGCAGTACTTC. Translating it yields CASSRPDRSYEQYF.

This chain uses TRBV10-3 with TRBJ1-2, with TRBD1 identical over 12 bases. Germline V gene lookup returns CDR1 ENHRY and CDR2 SYGVKD. The CDR3 extends over 15 amino acids. V dropped 0 bases and J dropped 7; count of bases not matched to a gene: 3. Here the CDR3 reads CAISESGQGAGGYTF. The CDR3 DNA reads TGTGCCATCAGTGAGTCGGGACAGGGGGCAGGTGGCTACACCTTC.